This paragraph reports one TCR beta chain. Its antigen is unidentified. These data are taken from a study of shared clonotypes between healthy human individuals. Whole-study findings and limits: Rarefaction showed sorted-subset sequencing was incomplete despite large depth. Non-shared clonotypes were found to have lower generation probabilities than the clonotypes that were shared by all four of the sorted-subset donors.

The CDR3 runs to 16 residues. V lost 1 base to trimming and J lost 4 bases, with 16 bases between them. Per the germline V gene, CDR1 is KGHSH and CDR2 is LQKENI. Adults of Caucasian background living in Nashville, Tennessee made up all donors. CD45RO+ cells were combined with CCR7-negative CD45RA+ TemRA cells to form CD8 memory. Repertoires were generated with immunoSEQ multiplex PCR, while TCRdb's copy carries only in-frame clones and drops some. The sample contains fewer than 850,000 clones, 90% of which appear only once. Sequenced: memory CD8+ T cells from PBMCs. Noted subset: CD45RO+ cells pooled with CCR7-negative TemRA cells. The receptor's source is a man aged 18 to 29 in good health. Some clones in this sample may be carry-over from other donors' samples. This chain uses TRBV18 with TRBJ2-5, with D hard to call. As DNA, the CDR3 is TGTGCCAGCTCACCACTCCAAGACCGCCCGAGAGAGACCCAGTACTTC. Its protein product is CASSPLQDRPRETQYF. Full variable domain (missing parts from reference TRBV18 and TRBJ2-5): NAGVMQNPRHLVRRRGQEARLRCSPMKGHSHVYWYRQLPEEGLKFMVYLQKENIIDESGMPKERFSAEFPKEGPSILRIQQVVRGDSAAYFCASSPLQDRPRETQYFGPGTRLLVL.